This is a list of T cell receptor beta chains from one sample in a study of blood T cell repertoires in COVID-19. Measured with immunoSEQ multiplex PCR; TCRdb has only the in-frame clones, and not every one. The table includes 71,000 or so clones, almost 85% detected once. Sequencing was carried out using peripheral blood. The receptors come from a man aged 50 to 59 with acute or convalescent COVID-19. The CDR3 runs from the conserved cysteine through the conserved F or W. Each record gives: V gene, D gene, J gene, clone size, CDR3 protein, CDR3 DNA. The D gene is left open where the match is weak. Some rows mark clone size as missing; the rest say once, few, many or name a class of expanded clone.

TRBV5-1	TRBD2	TRBJ2-2	.	CASSLALAGVNTGELFF	TGCGCCAGCAGCTTGGCTCTAGCGGGAGTGAACACCGGGGAGCTGTTTTTT
TRBV5-1	.	TRBJ1-5	once	CASSLSGGSNQPQHF	TGCGCCAGCAGCTTGTCGGGGGGCAGCAATCAGCCCCAGCATTTT
TRBV7-2	.	TRBJ2-7	.	CASSLSGYEQYF	TGTGCCAGCAGCTTAAGCGGTTACGAGCAGTACTTC
TRBV28	.	TRBJ1-6	.	CASTPRAYSPLHF	TGTGCCAGCACCCCGCGGGCATATTCACCCCTCCACTTT
TRBV6-2/TRBV6-3	TRBD1	TRBJ1-1	.	CASSWGQPPRGAFF	TGTGCCAGCAGTTGGGGACAGCCCCCCAGAGGAGCTTTCTTT
TRBV7-2	TRBD1	TRBJ2-1	.	CASSQTGLVIDEQFF	TGTGCCAGCAGTCAGACAGGGTTAGTAATCGATGAGCAGTTCTTC
TRBV6-5	TRBD1	TRBJ1-4	.	CASRRQGLNEKLFF	TGTGCCAGCAGACGACAGGGCCTCAATGAAAAACTGTTTTTT
TRBV6-5	.	TRBJ1-2	.	CASSYSSGGAGYGYTF	TGTGCCAGCAGTTACTCGAGCGGGGGGGCTGGATATGGCTACACCTTC
TRBV9	TRBD2	TRBJ2-2	.	CASSVSSGSAGELFF	TGTGCCAGCAGCGTATCTAGCGGGAGCGCCGGGGAGCTGTTTTTT
TRBV5-4	TRBD1	TRBJ1-2	.	CASSPFRGTVNGYTF	TGTGCCAGCAGCCCATTTAGGGGGACAGTTAATGGCTACACCTTC
TRBV28	.	TRBJ1-5	.	CASRKTVSNQPQHF	TGTGCCAGCCGAAAGACAGTTAGCAATCAGCCCCAGCATTTT
TRBV19	.	TRBJ1-2	.	CASSFRPGDGYTF	TGTGCCAGTAGTTTCCGGCCGGGGGATGGCTACACCTTC
TRBV5-1	TRBD2	TRBJ2-1	.	CASRGTSGSNEQFF	TGCGCCAGTAGAGGGACTAGCGGGAGCAATGAGCAGTTCTTC
TRBV24-1	.	TRBJ1-1	.	CATSERDTEAFF	TGTGCCACCAGTGAGCGTGACACTGAAGCTTTCTTT
TRBV6-5	.	TRBJ1-3	once	CASTKRSSGNTIYF	TGTGCCAGCACAAAGCGGAGCTCTGGAAACACCATATATTTT
TRBV14	.	TRBJ1-3	.	CASSQVYVSSGNTIYF	TGTGCCAGCAGCCAAGTCTACGTTTCCTCTGGAAACACCATATATTTT
TRBV7-2	.	TRBJ2-7	.	CASSSHNLVAEQYF	TGTGCCAGCAGCTCACACAATCTAGTCGCCGAGCAGTACTTC
TRBV5-1	TRBD1	TRBJ2-7	few	CASSLTGELYEQYF	TGCGCCAGCAGCCTCACAGGGGAACTCTACGAGCAGTACTTC
TRBV6-6	.	TRBJ1-2	.	CASSWGLGYTF	TGTGCCAGCAGTTGGGGGCTTGGCTACACCTTC
TRBV20-1	.	TRBJ2-1	few	CSALDTDEQFF	TGCAGTGCTCTAGATACCGATGAGCAGTTCTTC
TRBV24-1	TRBD1	TRBJ2-1	few	CATSVWGQGGNEQFF	TGTGCCACCAGTGTGTGGGGACAGGGAGGTAATGAGCAGTTCTTC
TRBV18	.	TRBJ1-1	few	CASSPRGGESATEAFF	TGTGCCAGCTCACCCCGGGGAGGTGAATCAGCCACTGAAGCTTTCTTT
TRBV2	.	TRBJ1-1	.	CASTIWESDTEAFF	TGTGCCAGCACGATCTGGGAGTCGGACACTGAAGCTTTCTTT
TRBV6-2/TRBV6-3	TRBD1	TRBJ1-5	.	CASSTGEGNQPQHF	TGTGCCAGCAGCACAGGGGAGGGCAATCAGCCCCAGCATTTT
TRBV5-1	TRBD1	TRBJ1-4	.	CASSLGQNEKLFF	TGCGCCAGCAGCCTGGGACAGAATGAAAAACTGTTTTTT
TRBV5-1	.	TRBJ1-5	.	CASSPGGGLSNQPQHF	TGCGCCAGCAGCCCGGGAGGGGGGCTCAGCAATCAGCCCCAGCATTTT
TRBV6-2/TRBV6-3	TRBD2	TRBJ2-1	once	CASSYTPPGLPYNEQFF	TGTGCCAGCAGTTACACACCCCCGGGACTACCCTACAATGAGCAGTTCTTC
TRBV30	TRBD1	TRBJ2-5	.	CAWRETGGEETQYF	TGTGCCTGGAGGGAGACAGGGGGCGAGGAGACCCAGTACTTC
TRBV9	.	TRBJ2-7	.	CASSAGDYSYEQYF	TGTGCCAGCAGCGCCGGAGACTATTCCTACGAGCAGTACTTC
TRBV2	TRBD1	TRBJ2-5	.	CASTKGTVDQETQYF	TGTGCCAGCACCAAGGGGACAGTGGACCAAGAGACCCAGTACTTC
TRBV4-2	.	TRBJ1-6	.	CASSQDESSPLHF	TGTGCCAGCAGCCAAGATGAGAGTTCACCCCTCCACTTT
TRBV27	TRBD2	TRBJ2-1	few	CASSSSFAGANEQFF	TGTGCCAGCAGTTCCTCTTTTGCGGGAGCTAATGAGCAGTTCTTC
TRBV14	.	TRBJ1-2	.	CASSQDIDIVGYTF	TGTGCCAGCAGCCAAGATATAGACATCGTAGGCTACACCTTC
TRBV10-3	.	TRBJ2-1	.	CAISESLGLPYNEQFF	TGTGCCATCAGTGAGTCGTTGGGCCTCCCCTACAATGAGCAGTTCTTC
TRBV29-1	.	TRBJ1-5	.	CSVAQGFNQPQHF	TGCAGCGTTGCGCAGGGTTTCAATCAGCCCCAGCATTTT
TRBV12-3/TRBV12-4	TRBD1	TRBJ1-1	.	CASSLRQGLLAFF	TGTGCCAGCAGTTTGAGACAGGGGCTCCTAGCTTTCTTT
TRBV21-1	.	TRBJ1-1	.	CASSKSWLVNTEAFF	TGTGCCAGCAGCAAAAGTTGGCTAGTCAACACTGAAGCTTTCTTT
TRBV11-2	.	TRBJ2-1	.	CASSRNRGSYNEQFF	TGTGCCAGCAGCCGAAACCGGGGCTCCTACAATGAGCAGTTCTTC